This TCR beta chain stems from a study of blood T cell repertoires in COVID-19. Study background: PBMCs, B-cell-depleted T cells, or T cells provided the cDNA or gDNA that made up the material.

The Seattle patients, enrolled during active infection, were followed longitudinally. The V gene lost 2 bases and the J gene lost 4 bases, with 11 bases spanning the gap. The CDR3 runs 13 residues. Germline V gene data show CDR1 as SQVTM and CDR2 as ANQGSEA. Methods used by the authors: The authors estimated nucleated cell counts from reference gene primer amplification. The repertoire was sequenced with immunoSEQ multiplex PCR; TCRdb's copy has only in-frame clones and lacks some. D and trimming were read from the DNA, whereas the V and J calls and clone size are those reported in that table. Counted here are 150,000 to 200,000 clones, over 80% occurring once; the ten biggest clones make up 4.8%.

This sequence joins TRBV29-1 and TRBJ1-1; D might be TRBD1 (5 bases). Material for sequencing was peripheral blood. The sequence was obtained from a man aged 25 to 40 with COVID-19, enrolled during active disease. CDR3 bases: TGCAGCGTTGAAAGCAGGAGGGGCACTGAAGCTTTCTTT. This sequence encodes CSVESRRGTEAFF.